The present entry profiles one T cell receptor (beta chain) with its context. Its antigen remains unidentified. V shed 0 bases and J 9 bases; nucleotides not matched to a gene: 9. The CDR3 is 16 amino acids. Germline CDR1 and CDR2: LGHNA and YNFKEQ. Method: immunoSEQ multiplex PCR; TCRdb's copy keeps in-frame clones and lacks some. The data contain 11,000 or so clones, about 75% of them singletons. The sample originates from a study of chemoradiotherapy in HPV16-positive cancers. Findings and caveats of the study: Non-HPV-specific T cells did not expand in tumors during treatment, whereas candidate HPV-specific clones and E7-related motifs did.

This specimen was collected from a patient who underwent chemoradiotherapy. The receptor comes from a human donor with HPV-associated anogenital cancer. The chain employs TRBV4-2 and TRBJ1-5; TRBD1 matches 9 bases. CDR3 residues: CASSQDAGQGMRPQHF. The CDR3 coding sequence is TGTGCCAGCAGCCAAGACGCGGGACAGGGAATGCGGCCCCAGCATTTT.